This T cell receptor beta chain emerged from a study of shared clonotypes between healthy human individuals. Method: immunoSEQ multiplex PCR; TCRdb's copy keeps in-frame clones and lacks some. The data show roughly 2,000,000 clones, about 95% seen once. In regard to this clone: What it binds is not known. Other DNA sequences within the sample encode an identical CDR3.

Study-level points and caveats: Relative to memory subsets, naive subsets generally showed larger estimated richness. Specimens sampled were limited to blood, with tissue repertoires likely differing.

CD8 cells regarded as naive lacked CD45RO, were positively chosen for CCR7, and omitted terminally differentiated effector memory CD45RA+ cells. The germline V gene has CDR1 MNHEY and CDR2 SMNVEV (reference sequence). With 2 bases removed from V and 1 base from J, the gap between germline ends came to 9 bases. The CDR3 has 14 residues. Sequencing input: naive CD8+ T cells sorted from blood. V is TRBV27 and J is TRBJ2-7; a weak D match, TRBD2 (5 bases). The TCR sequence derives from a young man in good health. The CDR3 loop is CASSLRGESYEQYF. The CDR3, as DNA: TGTGCCAGCAGTTTACGGGGAGAGTCCTACGAGCAGTACTTC.